Each of the 13 T cell receptor beta chains below was sequenced from the same sample in a study of identical twins. TCRdb used MiXCR to reprocess the 5' RACE reads, holding one entry per CDR3 protein. The repertoire consists of some 710,000 distinct CDR3 sequences, with around 5.7% occurring once and the leading ten covering 1.5% to 2%. The material sequenced was naive T cells sorted from blood. The receptors here all came from a man aged 18 to 29 in good health.

This clonotype was picked up many times. This sequence joins TRBV10-3 and TRBJ2-2; 10 bases fit TRBD2. V gave up 4 bases and J gave up 1 base; unmatched junction bases: 0. From germline, CDR1 is ENHRY and CDR2 SYGVKD. CDR3 length equals 15 residues. The CDR3 nucleotides are TGTGCCATCAGTGGACTAGCGGGGAACACCGGGGAGCTGTTTTTT. This sequence encodes CAISGLAGNTGELFF.

This clonotype was counted at least ten times. The rearrangement uses TRBV7-2 and TRBJ2-1; D not resolved. Germline CDR1 is SGHTA and CDR2 is FQGNSA. The CDR3 totals 14 residues. Between the trimmed V and J ends, which lost 5 bases and 8 bases, there was a span of 16 bases. The CDR3 loop reads CASSLLADGDEQFF. The DNA of the CDR3 is TGTGCCAGCAGCCTATTAGCTGACGGCGATGAGCAGTTCTTC.

This clonotype was seen a few times. The chain couples TRBV24-1 to TRBJ2-5; the match to TRBD1 covers 8 bases. Germline V lookup: CDR1 KGHDR, CDR2 SFDVKD. V was pared by 3 bases and J by 2 bases, with 10 bases of the junction left unmatched. The CDR3 is 17 amino acids. DNA of the CDR3: TGTGCCACCAGTGATACCCGAGAGTGGACAGGGCAAGAGACCCAGTACTTC. It is translated as CATSDTREWTGQETQYF.

This CDR3 is CASSGGAGGFKNIQYF. The CDR3 region has the DNA TGCGCCAGCAGCGGTGGAGCGGGAGGGTTCAAAAACATTCAGTACTTC. The chain uses TRBV5-1 and TRBJ2-4; 10 bases align to TRBD2. Germline CDR1 is SGHRS and CDR2 is YFSETQ. The V and J ends lost 4 bases and 3 bases, in that order; junction bases with no gene match: 7. CDR3 size: 16 residues.

This clonotype was counted at least ten times. The V call is TRBV6-2 or TRBV6-3, the J call TRBJ1-1, with 9 bases matching TRBD1. Germline V gene lookup returns CDR1 MNHEY and CDR2 SVGEGT. The CDR3 is made up of 15 amino acids. Trimming took 4 bases from V and 4 from J; bases not matched to a gene: 7. The CDR3 bases are TGTGCCAGCAGTTCACAGGGGGCCGGGGCCACTGAAGCTTTCTTT. Its protein is CASSSQGAGATEAFF.

This clonotype was seen ten or more times. The rearrangement joins TRBV5-1 to TRBJ2-4; D remains unclear. V lost 2 bases and J 8 bases, leaving 14 bases between the germline ends. The V gene's germline CDR1 is SGHRS and CDR2 YFSETQ. This CDR3 is 14 amino acids long. CDR3 coding DNA: TGCGCCAGCAGCTTCACAGTTTCAAGGGACATTCAGTACTTC. This gives the protein CASSFTVSRDIQYF. The whole variable domain, filled in from reference TRBV5-1 and TRBJ2-4, reads KAGVTQTPRYLIKTRGQQVTLSCSPISGHRSVSWYQQTPGQGLQFLFEYFSETQRNKGNFPGRFSGRQFSNSRSEMNVSTLELGDSALYLCASSFTVSRDIQYFGAGTRLSVL.

The chain links TRBV6-5 to TRBJ1-2; D gene uncertain. Trimming shortened V by 0 bases and J by 4 bases, and 18 bases separated the two germline ends. CDR3 length: 17 residues. Germline V gives CDR1 MNHEY, CDR2 SVGAGI. The CDR3 spells CASSYSTPVPSRYGYTF. The CDR3 nucleotides are TGTGCCAGCAGTTACTCGACTCCAGTTCCCAGCCGCTATGGCTACACCTTC.

The sample holds many counts of this clonotype. The rearrangement joins TRBV6-2 or TRBV6-3 to TRBJ1-5; D might be TRBD1 (5 bases). Germline V lookup: CDR1 MNHEY, CDR2 SVGEGT. V was trimmed by 6 bases and J by 3 bases, leaving 15 bases between them. This CDR3 has 15 residues. Here the CDR3 DNA reads TGTGCCAGCAGGAAAACAGGTACTCTCAATCAGCCCCAGCATTTT. It yields the protein CASRKTGTLNQPQHF.

This clonotype appeared many times. The chain carries TRBV5-5 and TRBJ2-7; TRBD1 aligns across 8 bases. Germline trimming cut 5 bases from V and 3 bases from J; bases unmatched to any gene: 7. CDR1 is SGHKS, CDR2 YYEKEE, per germline (reference sequence). This CDR3 spans 14 amino acids. CDR3 bases: TGTGCCAGCAGTCGACTGACAGGGGTCTACGAGCAGTACTTC. Its translation: CASSRLTGVYEQYF.

This clonotype has a count of ten or more. The genes are TRBV10-3 and TRBJ2-1, with D possibly TRBD2 on 6 matching bases. V lost 2 bases to trimming and J lost 3 bases, with 11 bases between them. The CDR3 spans 15 residues. The germline gives CDR1 ENHRY, CDR2 SYGVKD. For the CDR3, the DNA is TGTGCCATCAGTGAGAATAGCGGCTTCTACAATGAGCAGTTCTTC. Translating it yields CAISENSGFYNEQFF.

This clonotype came up a few times. V is TRBV7-8 and J is TRBJ2-3; unclear D gene. V was trimmed by 5 bases and J by 3 bases, leaving 12 bases between them. Germline-derived CDR1 and CDR2 are SGHVS and FQNEAQ. This CDR3 comprises 14 residues. The CDR3 loop is CASSRLENTDTQYF. CDR3 DNA sequence: TGTGCCAGCAGCCGTTTAGAGAATACAGATACGCAGTATTTT.

The rearrangement uses TRBV30 and TRBJ1-2; D ambiguous. The germline V gene has CDR1 GTSNPN and CDR2 SVGIG (reference sequence). The CDR3 runs 14 residues. V lost 1 base and J lost 2, with 11 bases in between. In DNA form, the CDR3 reads TGTGCCTGGAGTGAGAAAGTTAGCAACTATGGCTACACCTTC. Amino acid sequence: CAWSEKVSNYGYTF.

Ten or more counts support this clonotype. This chain connects TRBV12-3 or TRBV12-4 to TRBJ2-1; the D gene is possibly TRBD2 (7 bases). Trimming stripped 5 bases from V and 8 bases from J, with 22 bases between. The CDR3 covers 16 residues. CDR3 loop: CASSPSPTGREDEQFF. DNA of the CDR3: TGTGCCAGCAGTCCGTCCCCAACAGGGAGGGAGGATGAGCAGTTCTTC.